The T cell receptor beta chain under discussion was sequenced for a study of T cell repertoires in cytomegalovirus infection. In the study overall: Through public TCR beta signatures, both CMV infection and matching HLA type were indicated. Overall study findings and caveats: Of the TCR beta families, the public ones yielded a cumulative frequency that identified carriers of CMV plus the relevant HLA. What dominated the ex vivo response were HLA-C-restricted CMV-specific TCR beta clonotypes.

Unmatched junction bases numbered 7, after V lost 3 bases and J lost 4 bases. Per germline, CDR1 SGHNT and CDR2 YENEEA. CDR3 size: 18 residues. TCRdb re-derived calls from the reads in MiXCR, one entry per CDR3 protein. The sample has approximately 500,000 distinct CDR3 sequences, approximately 26% seen once. Comment on this clonotype: Antigen: not known.

The chain uses TRBV11-3 and TRBJ2-1; 15 bases fit TRBD2. The sample comprised PBMCs. This TCR was recovered from a human donor in good health (CMV status not recorded). Some clones in this sample may be carry-over from other donors' samples. CDR3 region: CASSLGLAGGNMYNEQFF. For the CDR3, the DNA is TGTGCCAGCAGCTTGGGACTAGCGGGAGGAAATATGTACAATGAGCAGTTCTTC.